The 17 T cell receptor beta chains in this list originate from one sample, sequenced in a study of T cells after yellow fever vaccination. TCRdb re-derived calls from the 5' RACE reads in MiXCR, one entry per CDR3 protein. The table includes some 600,000 distinct CDR3 sequences, over 9% detected once. Material: PBMCs, obtained on the day of the yellow fever booster vaccination. The origin of the receptors is a young man who received the YFV17D yellow fever vaccine.

The chain is built from TRBV10-3 and TRBJ2-4; tentatively, D is TRBD2 (6 bases). The V end was cut by 5 bases, the J end by 11 bases, with 31 bases between. In germline, CDR1 is ENHRY, CDR2 SYGVKD. There are 18 residues in the CDR3. CDR3 bases: TGTGCCATCAGTCCACGAACTGTTAGCGGCCCCGAGGGAGTCGTTCAGTACTTC. Its protein is CAISPRTVSGPEGVVQYF.

The chain has TRBV7-2 and TRBJ2-5; 7 bases fit TRBD2. The V segment lost 5 bases and the J segment 7 bases; nucleotides outside the gene matches: 10. This CDR3 spans 14 amino acids. Germline lookup yields CDR1 SGHTA and CDR2 FQGNSA. The CDR3 DNA reads as TGTGCCAGCAGCCTGATGGGGGAGGGGCGGACCCAGTACTTC. This sequence encodes CASSLMGEGRTQYF.

The rearrangement uses TRBV14 and TRBJ2-4, with D unclear. V was clipped by 0 bases and J by 1 base, with 13 bases between them. Germline CDR1 and CDR2: SGHDN and FVKESK. The CDR3 runs 17 residues. The CDR3 nucleotides read TGTGCCAGCAGCCAAGATCGGCCTCCCTTGGCCAAAAACATTCAGTACTTC. This sequence encodes CASSQDRPPLAKNIQYF.

This clonotype occurred a few times. V is TRBV2 and J is TRBJ1-6, with TRBD1 matching over 7 bases. The CDR3 sequence is 14 residues long. The V gene end was trimmed by 6 bases and the J gene end by 5 bases; junction bases not matched to a gene: 4. Germline loops: CDR1 SNHLY, CDR2 FYNNEI. CDR3 region: CASRDRRNNSPLHF. The CDR3 bases are TGTGCCAGCAGGGACAGGCGGAATAATTCACCCCTCCACTTT.

The chain employs TRBV7-6 and TRBJ2-5, with a weak D call TRBD2 (6 bases). The CDR3 length is 13 residues. CDR1 and CDR2 (germline): SGHVS, FNYEAQ. V dropped 4 bases and J dropped 4 bases, with 10 bases sitting between them. The CDR3 loop reads CASSSNGRETQYF. Here the CDR3 DNA reads TGTGCCAGCAGCTCAAACGGGAGAGAGACCCAGTACTTC. The full variable domain, in which reference TRBV7-6 and TRBJ2-5 provide the parts outside the CDR3, is GAGVSQSPRYKVTKRGQDVALRCDPISGHVSLYWYRQALGQGPEFLTYFNYEAQQDKSGLPNDRFSAERPEGSISTLTIQRTEQRDSAMYRCASSSNGRETQYFGPGTRLLVL.

The gene calls are TRBV6-1 and TRBJ2-7; TRBD1 aligns across 9 bases. Germline CDR1 reads MNHNS; CDR2 reads SASEGT. The CDR3 covers 14 residues. The junction had 11 bases not matched to a gene; V was cut back by 8 bases and J by 6 bases. The CDR3: CASRKGQGGTEQYF. CDR3 DNA sequence: TGTGCCAGCCGGAAGGGACAGGGAGGAACCGAGCAGTACTTC.

This clonotype was counted between two and nine times. The chain employs TRBV11-2 and TRBJ1-4; 8 bases are shared with TRBD1. J was trimmed by 0 bases and V by 6 bases; bases with no gene match: 6. CDR3 length equals 16 residues. CDR1 is SGHAT and CDR2 is FQNNGV in the germline V gene. CDR3 sequence reads: CASSWDRQTTNEKLFF. In nucleotides, the CDR3 is TGTGCCAGCAGTTGGGACAGGCAGACAACTAATGAAAAACTGTTTTTT.

CDR3 in amino acids: CSARDVTGGRPYEQYF. CDR3 DNA sequence: TGCAGTGCTAGAGATGTCACCGGGGGAAGACCCTACGAGCAGTACTTC. V usage is TRBV20-1 and J usage is TRBJ2-7, with D possibly matching TRBD2 (6 bases). With 0 bases removed from V and 2 bases from J, the gap between germline ends came to 17 bases. This CDR3 region has 16 residues. The germline V gene has CDR1 DFQATT and CDR2 SNEGSKA (reference sequence).

This clonotype was detected only a few times. J is TRBJ1-5 and V is TRBV15, with unresolved D. This CDR3 is 14 amino acids long. CDR1 and CDR2 from the germline V gene are LNHNV and YYDKDF (reference sequence). Trimming cost V 3 bases and J 6 bases, with 12 bases left between them. CDR3 sequence reads: CATSRQVLRQPQHF. CDR3 coding DNA: TGTGCCACCAGCAGGCAAGTTTTGCGTCAGCCCCAGCATTTT.

This clonotype came up many times. The chain uses TRBV5-1 and TRBJ2-1, with 8 bases fitting TRBD2. The J segment lost 0 bases and the V segment lost 3 bases, leaving 8 bases of the junction unmatched. Germline V gene sequence: CDR1 SGHRS, CDR2 YFSETQ. The CDR3 consists of 17 residues. The CDR3 bases are TGCGCCAGCAGCTGGGGACTAGGGCCGAGCTCCTACAATGAGCAGTTCTTC. Translated: CASSWGLGPSSYNEQFF. Using reference TRBV5-1 and TRBJ2-1 for the parts outside the CDR3, the full variable domain is KAGVTQTPRYLIKTRGQQVTLSCSPISGHRSVSWYQQTPGQGLQFLFEYFSETQRNKGNFPGRFSGRQFSNSRSEMNVSTLELGDSALYLCASSWGLGPSSYNEQFFGPGTRLTVL.

This clonotype was picked up a small number of times. This rearrangement joins TRBV25-1 to TRBJ2-1; 8 bases line up with TRBD1. J was trimmed by 9 bases and V by 4 bases; bases with no gene match: 5. This CDR3 comprises 13 residues. The V gene's germline CDR1 is MGHDK and CDR2 SYGVNS. CDR3: CASSAHRGTEQFF. The CDR3 DNA sequence: TGTGCCAGCAGTGCCCACAGGGGGACTGAGCAGTTCTTC.

There are many counts of this clonotype. This chain connects TRBV5-1 to TRBJ1-1, with TRBD1 matching over 8 bases. CDR3 size: 15 residues. CDR1 is SGHRS, CDR2 YFSETQ, per germline. V shed 0 bases and J 1 base; nucleotides not matched to a gene: 2. The CDR3 DNA follows: TGCGCCAGCAGCTTGGCCGGACAGGGGAACACTGAAGCTTTCTTT. Its translation is CASSLAGQGNTEAFF.

This clonotype was detected a few times. The rearrangement joins TRBV7-3 to TRBJ2-2, with D possibly TRBD2 on 5 matching bases. Germline V gene data show CDR1 as SGHTA and CDR2 as FQGTGA. The V gene lost 5 bases and the J gene lost 2 bases, with 15 bases spanning the gap. The CDR3 runs to 16 residues. DNA of the CDR3: TGTGCCAGCAGCATATACGGGGTGGGCAACACCGGGGAGCTGTTTTTT. Translation gives CASSIYGVGNTGELFF.

J is TRBJ2-5 and V is TRBV7-2; the D is unclear. Germline-derived CDR1 and CDR2 are SGHTA and FQGNSA. The CDR3 loop spans 12 amino acids. Trimming took off 3 bases at V and 14 bases at J, with 16 bases between the two ends. The CDR3: CASSLPPRSAYF. CDR3 DNA: TGTGCCAGCAGCTTGCCCCCGAGGAGCGCCTACTTC. The full variable domain, completed using reference TRBV7-2 and TRBJ2-5, is GAGVSQSPSNKVTEKGKDVELRCDPISGHTALYWYRQSLGQGLEFLIYFQGNSAPDKSGLPSDRFSAERTGGSVSTLTIQRTQQEDSAVYLCASSLPPRSAYFGPGTRLLVL.

In nucleotides, the CDR3 is TGTGCCAGTAGGGTAGCGGGAGATAGGACAGATACGCAGTATTTT. Protein: CASRVAGDRTDTQYF. This chain uses TRBV19 with TRBJ2-3; TRBD2 agrees at 9 bases. This CDR3 contains 15 residues. Germline CDR1 is LNHDA and CDR2 is SQIVND (reference sequence). V lost 6 bases and J lost 3; bases outside the gene matches: 7.

This clonotype was detected a few times. The J gene is TRBJ1-4, the V gene TRBV29-1; possibly TRBD1 for D (5 bases). V lost 6 bases, J lost 6 bases, and 14 bases lay in between. This CDR3 is 13 amino acids long. Per the germline V gene, CDR1 is SQVTM and CDR2 is ANQGSEA. This chain's CDR3 is CSVQGSMYEKLFF. In nucleotides, the CDR3 is TGCAGCGTGCAGGGTTCTATGTATGAAAAACTGTTTTTT.

A few counts support this clonotype. V usage is TRBV3-1 and J usage is TRBJ2-7; maybe TRBD1 (5 bases). Trimming pared 0 bases from V and 6 bases from J, leaving 9 bases between. The CDR3 runs 13 residues. CDR1 and CDR2 (germline): LGHDT, YNNKEL (reference sequence). In nucleotides, the CDR3 is TGTGCCAGCAGCCAAGATCAGGGATCCGAGCAGTACTTC. Amino acids: CASSQDQGSEQYF.